This TCR beta chain was retrieved from a study of regulatory and conventional T cells in RAG deficiency. Whole-study findings and limits: Shannon entropy was markedly lower and Simpson indices higher in RAG-deficient patients than control T-cell subsets. Shorter CDR3s in all patient subsets; >90% Treg-Tconv overlap in Omenn. In Omenn syndrome, sorted "Tregs" may be peripherally activated cells.

Method: immunoSEQ multiplex PCR; TCRdb's copy keeps in-frame clones and lacks some. This table holds roughly 20,000 clones, over 80% found once. With regard to this clone: Its specificity is not known.

Genomic DNA came from blood regulatory T cells gated CD4+ CD25-high CD127-low. These records were also assigned to another study, of regulatory T cells. That work states: The PCR used 52 TRBV and 13 TRBJ primers.

The TCR was taken from a human donor in good health. Sequencing was done on a sample of Tregs sorted from blood.

The chain's CDR3 is CASSKGQGIPSYNSPLHF. The CDR3 nucleotides are TGTGCCAGCAGCAAAGGACAGGGGATCCCCTCCTATAATTCACCCCTCCACTTT. The chain combines TRBV9 with TRBJ1-6; TRBD1 aligns across 9 bases. Unmatched junction bases numbered 8, after V lost 4 bases and J lost 0 bases. Germline V CDR1 and CDR2: SGDLS, YYNGEE. This CDR3 has 18 residues.